The 27 T cell receptor beta chains below were found in one sample sequenced in a study of tumor and adjacent non-tumor tissue in lung cancer. No cell sorting was done before RNA was extracted from the tissue. The library came from three nested PCR rounds adapted from ARM-PCR protocols. TCRdb called the multiplex PCR reads again in MiXCR, with one record for every CDR3 protein. This table has around 210,000 distinct CDR3 sequences, less than 80% appearing once. The sample was lung tumor tissue. All receptors come from a man in his sixties with non-small cell lung cancer.

The gene calls are TRBV5-1 and TRBJ1-5; no firm D call. Germline values: CDR1 SGHRS, CDR2 YFSETQ. This CDR3 is 14 amino acids long. V shed 5 bases and J shed 2 bases, with 11 bases lying between them. CDR3 in amino acids: CASSPMPGNQPQHF. The CDR3 DNA sequence: TGCGCCAGCAGTCCGATGCCCGGCAATCAGCCCCAGCATTTT.

Points on this clonotype: This is likely a read error, given that the CDR3 carries no conserved phenylalanine or tryptophan at its end. The chain has TRBV6-1 and TRBJ2-3; 8 bases are a match to TRBD2. V gave up 7 bases and J gave up 5 bases; unmatched junction bases: 14. Germline CDR1 and CDR2: MNHNS and SASEGT. The CDR3 consists of 16 residues. CDR3 in DNA: TGTGCCAGCATCCCTCTAACGGGGGGGGGCAAAGATACGCAGTATCTT. Its translation is CASIPLTGGGKDTQYL.

There are many counts of this clonotype. The CDR3 DNA is TGTGCCAGCAGCCACAGGGTCGGCAATCAGCCCCAGCATTTT. It encodes CASSHRVGNQPQHF. The chain uses TRBV12-3 or TRBV12-4 and TRBJ1-5; the D gene is possibly TRBD1 (6 bases). The CDR3 is made up of 14 amino acids. Trimming pared 6 bases from V and 2 bases from J, leaving 11 bases between.

Remarks on this clonotype: A much larger clonotype is one base distant, so this may be a read error. The J gene is TRBJ2-7, the V gene TRBV6-1; no clear D. CDR1 is MNHNS and CDR2 is SASEGT in the germline V gene. The CDR3 runs to 12 residues. The CDR3 sequence is CTSSEFLNEQYF. The CDR3 nucleotides are TGTACCAGCAGTGAATTCCTGAACGAGCAGTACTTC.

Regarding this clonotype: Lacking the conserved final phenylalanine or tryptophan, this CDR3 likely reflects a read error. The J gene is TRBJ2-5, the V gene TRBV4-1, with TRBD2 identical over 14 bases. Per germline, CDR1 MGHRA and CDR2 YSYEKL. V lost 2 bases to trimming and J lost 4 bases; unmatched junction nucleotides: 6. The CDR3 is 17 amino acids. The CDR3: CASSQRGLAGEGETQYS. The CDR3 nucleotides read TGCGCCAGCAGCCAAAGGGGACTAGCGGGAGAAGGAGAGACCCAGTACTCC.

Details on this clonotype: This clone may be a read error of a much larger clone one base away. The J gene is TRBJ1-6, the V gene TRBV29-1, with 7 bases identical to TRBD1. The CDR3 has 14 residues. The germline V gene encodes CDR1 SQVTM and CDR2 ANQGSEA. Here the CDR3 reads CSVARDRYNSSLHF. CDR3 coding DNA: TGCAGCGTTGCCCGGGACAGATATAATTCATCCCTCCACTTT.

On this clonotype: Mismatch with germline at one junction end may stem from a read error. J is TRBJ2-5 and V is TRBV5-4; 11 bases align to TRBD1. This CDR3 is 17 amino acids long. Germline values: CDR1 SGHNT, CDR2 YYREEE (reference sequence). The DNA for the CDR3 is TGTGCCAGGAGCTCGAGTCCCCTGGGACAGGGGGGAGAGACCCAGTACTTC. Its translation: CARSSSPLGQGGETQYF.

In the case of this clonotype: This is likely a read error, given that the CDR3 carries no conserved phenylalanine or tryptophan at its end. The rearrangement joins TRBV6-5 to TRBJ1-3; tentatively, D is TRBD1 (5 bases). Germline values: CDR1 MNHEY, CDR2 SVGAGI. The CDR3 contains 16 residues. DNA of the CDR3: TGTGCCAGCAGGCGGACTTCGACAGTCTCTAGAAACACCATATATTGT. Its translation: CASRRTSTVSRNTIYC.

The V call is TRBV4-2, the J call TRBJ2-1; D might be TRBD1 (6 bases). Trimming removed 1 base from V and 7 bases from J, with 17 bases in between. The CDR3 is 16 amino acids. Germline CDR1 LGHNA, CDR2 YNFKEQ. CDR3 nucleotides: TGTGCCAGCAGCCAAGTCGAACAGGGCAACGGGAATGAGCAGTTCTTC. Its protein product is CASSQVEQGNGNEQFF.

Of note for this clonotype: The final CDR3 position lacks the conserved phenylalanine or tryptophan, pointing to a likely read error. The V call is TRBV6-5, the J call TRBJ2-7; 10 bases align to TRBD1. Losses at the gene ends were 6 bases for V and 6 bases for J; bases not matched to a gene: 5. The CDR3 totals 13 residues. CDR1 is MNHEY and CDR2 is SVGAGI in the germline V gene. The CDR3 bases are TGTGCCAGCAGAAGGACAGGGGGTAGCGAGCAGTACTCC. Amino acids: CASRRTGGSEQYS.

This clonotype was seen repeatedly, ten times or more. The CDR3 here is CASSLMGTEAFF. For the CDR3, the DNA is TGTGCCAGCAGTTTAATGGGGACTGAAGCTTTCTTT. This chain links TRBV12-3 or TRBV12-4 with TRBJ1-1; D not certain. The V gene lost 2 bases and the J gene lost 5 bases, with 6 bases spanning the gap. The CDR3 is 12 amino acids.

A few counts support this clonotype. The chain combines TRBV10-1 with TRBJ2-2; D may be TRBD1 (6 bases). V lost 6 bases to trimming and J lost 1 base, with 9 bases between them. CDR3 size: 14 residues. Germline loops: CDR1 WNHNN, CDR2 SYGVQD (reference sequence). CDR3 in amino acids: CASSRGQNTGELFF. The DNA for the CDR3 is TGCGCCAGCAGCCGGGGACAGAACACCGGGGAGCTGTTTTTT.

The chain joins TRBV20-1 to TRBJ2-1; 10 bases are shared with TRBD2. V was clipped by 4 bases and J by 4 bases; unmatched bases: 10. The CDR3 covers 16 residues. CDR1 is DFQATT and CDR2 is SNEGSKA in the germline V gene (reference sequence). The CDR3 loop is CSAKPSTSGAYNEQFF. The DNA for the CDR3 is TGCAGTGCTAAACCCTCCACTAGCGGGGCTTACAATGAGCAGTTCTTC.

In its sample, this clonotype was seen many times. Germline and junction disagree at one end, which may indicate a read error. The chain recombines TRBV20-1 with TRBJ1-4, with a tentative D call TRBD1 (6 bases). The CDR3 length is 11 residues. Per germline, CDR1 DFQATT and CDR2 SNEGSKA (reference sequence). The CDR3 spells CSAPGARELVF. CDR3 sequence (DNA): TGCAGTGCTCCAGGGGCGAGAGAGTTGGTTTTT.

This clonotype was detected only a few times. The gene calls are TRBV20-1 and TRBJ2-7, with unresolved D. Germline lookup yields CDR1 DFQATT and CDR2 SNEGSKA (reference sequence). CDR3 length: 11 residues. V lost 6 bases to trimming and J lost 4 bases, with 10 bases between them. The CDR3 region has the DNA TGCAGTGCGGAATACAGTTACGAGCAGTACTTC. Encoded protein: CSAEYSYEQYF.

A few counts support this clonotype. The chain has TRBV6-2 or TRBV6-3 and TRBJ2-3, with D possibly matching TRBD2 (6 bases). This CDR3 spans 14 amino acids. Trimming pared 6 bases from V and 2 bases from J, leaving 12 bases between. Germline V lookup: CDR1 MNHEY, CDR2 SVGEGT. The CDR3 region has the DNA TGTGCCAGCAGACCAGGGACTTTCACAGATACGCAGTATTTT. Translating gives CASRPGTFTDTQYF.

In regard to this clonotype: Given a much more abundant clone one base away, this may be a read error. This sequence joins TRBV20-1 and TRBJ2-1; no clear D gene. The CDR3 has 15 amino acids. Germline CDR1 is DFQATT and CDR2 is SNEGSKA (reference sequence). V was shortened by 0 bases and J by 3 bases, with 12 bases between the two germline ends. The chain's CDR3 is CSARDRVTFYNEQFF. In DNA form, the CDR3 reads TGCAGTGCTAGAGATAGGGTTACCTTCTACAATGAGCAGTTCTTC.

J is TRBJ2-1 and V is TRBV2; D is perhaps TRBD1 or TRBD2 (5 bases each). The V end lost 0 bases, the J end lost 15 bases, and 15 bases lay between the germline ends. The CDR3 consists of 13 residues. Germline CDR1 reads SNHLY; CDR2 reads FYNNEI. DNA of the CDR3: TGTGCCAGCAGTGAAGCGCTGTGGGACGAACCGTTCTTC. Encoded protein: CASSEALWDEPFF. Variable domain in full (rest from reference TRBV2 and TRBJ2-1): EPEVTQTPSHQVTQMGQEVILRCVPISNHLYFYWYRQILGQKVEFLVSFYNNEISEKSEIFDDQFSVERPDGSNFTLKIRSTKLEDSAMYFCASSEALWDEPFFGPGTRLTVL.

With respect to this clonotype: A much bigger clone sits one base away, suggesting this may be a read error. This rearrangement joins TRBV12-3 or TRBV12-4 to TRBJ2-2; a possible D gene is TRBD1 (5 bases). The CDR3 covers 14 residues. This chain's CDR3 is CASSLDRNAGELFF. The CDR3 nucleotides read TGTGCCAGCAGTTTAGACAGGAACGCCGGGGAGCTGTTTTTT.

A remark on this clonotype: A much larger clone lies a single base off, so this may be a read error. V and J are TRBV12-3 or TRBV12-4 and TRBJ2-1, with 8 positions matching TRBD2. The CDR3 sequence is 15 residues long. The CDR3 nucleotides are TGTGCCGGCAGTTTGCAAGCGGGAGTGAGAGATGAGCAGTTCTTC. Its translation is CAGSLQAGVRDEQFF.

Notes on this clonotype: The junction shows a germline mismatch at one end, possibly a read error. This rearrangement joins TRBV20-1 to TRBJ2-3; 9 nucleotides agree with TRBD2. Germline V gene data show CDR1 as DFQATT and CDR2 as SNEGSKA (reference sequence). The CDR3 sequence is 10 residues long. The CDR3 is CGARAGGPGF. CDR3 DNA sequence: TGCGGTGCTCGAGCGGGAGGACCGGGTTTT.

The chain is built from TRBV20-1 and TRBJ2-6; D ambiguous. The CDR3 sequence is 14 residues long. With 4 bases removed from V and 0 bases from J, the gap between germline ends came to 7 bases. Germline-derived CDR1 and CDR2 are DFQATT and SNEGSKA (reference sequence). CDR3 sequence reads: CSAKQNSGANVLTF. DNA of the CDR3: TGCAGTGCTAAACAGAACTCTGGGGCCAACGTCCTGACTTTC.

A word on this clonotype: An end of the junction does not agree with germline; a read error may underlie this. The chain combines TRBV7-3 with TRBJ2-3; possible D gene TRBD1, 8 bases. The CDR3 has 15 residues. The germline CDR1 and CDR2 sequences are SGHTA and FQGTGA. The CDR3 DNA is TGTGCCAGCAGCCTGACAGGGGAGGGCACAGATACGCTGTATTTT. Translating gives CASSLTGEGTDTLYF. The whole variable domain, remainder taken from reference TRBV7-3 and TRBJ2-3, is GAGVSQTPSNKVTEKGKYVELRCDPISGHTALYWYRQSLGQGPEFLIYFQGTGAADDSGLPNDRFFAVRPEGSVSTLKIQRTERGDSAVYLCASSLTGEGTDTLYFGPGTRLTVL.

In its sample, this clonotype was seen many times. The gene calls are TRBV4-2 and TRBJ1-2; 10 bases align to TRBD1. The CDR3 is made up of 14 amino acids. Germline V gene lookup returns CDR1 LGHNA and CDR2 YNFKEQ. J lost 7 bases, V lost 3 bases, and 5 bases had no gene match. The CDR3 loop is CASSQMTGGFGYTF. The CDR3 DNA follows: TGTGCCAGCAGCCAGATGACAGGGGGCTTTGGCTACACCTTC.

J is TRBJ1-4 and V is TRBV4-3; unclear D gene. CDR1 and CDR2 from the germline V gene are LGHNA and YSLEER. Between the trimmed V and J ends, which lost 6 bases and 5 bases, there was a span of 16 bases. CDR3 length: 15 amino acids. CDR3 region: CASRPTEGSNEKLFF. In DNA form, the CDR3 reads TGCGCCAGCAGGCCAACGGAGGGAAGCAATGAAAAACTGTTTTTT.

As concerns this clonotype: A read error is possible here, since a much larger clone lies one base away. The V gene is TRBV20-1, the J gene TRBJ2-6, with D perhaps given as TRBD1 or TRBD2 (5 bases each). Germline V gene data show CDR1 as DFQATT and CDR2 as SNEGSKA (reference sequence). Deletions cut 1 base from V and 2 bases from J, with 21 bases between. The CDR3 has 19 residues. CDR3 amino acids: CSARGDPGYTSPGANVLTF. Here the CDR3 DNA reads TGCAGTGCTAGAGGGGACCCAGGTTACACGAGCCCTGGGGCCAACGTCCTGACTTTC.

Details on this clonotype: The junction departs from the called germline gene at one end, perhaps through a read error. The chain combines TRBV10-3 with TRBJ2-7; D tentatively fits TRBD1 or TRBD2 (5 bases each). CDR1 is ENHRY and CDR2 is SYGVKD in the germline V gene. This CDR3 has 13 residues. This chain's CDR3 is CAISEGTNYGQYF. CDR3 DNA: TGTGCCATCAGTGAGGGGACCAACTACGGGCAGTACTTC.